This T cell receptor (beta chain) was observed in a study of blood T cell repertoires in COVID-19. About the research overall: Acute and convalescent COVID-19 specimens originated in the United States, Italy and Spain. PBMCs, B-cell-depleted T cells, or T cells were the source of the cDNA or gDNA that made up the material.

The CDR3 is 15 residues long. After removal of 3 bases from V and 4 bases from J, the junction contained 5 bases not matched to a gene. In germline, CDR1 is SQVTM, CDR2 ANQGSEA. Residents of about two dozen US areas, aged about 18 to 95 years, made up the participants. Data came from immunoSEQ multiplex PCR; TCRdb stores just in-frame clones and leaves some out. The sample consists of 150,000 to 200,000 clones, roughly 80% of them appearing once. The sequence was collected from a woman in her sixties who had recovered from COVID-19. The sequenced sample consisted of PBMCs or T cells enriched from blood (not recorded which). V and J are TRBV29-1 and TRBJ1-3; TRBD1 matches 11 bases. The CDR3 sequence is CSVDPDRGLGNTIYF. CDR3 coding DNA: TGCAGCGTTGACCCGGACAGGGGGCTAGGAAACACCATATATTTT. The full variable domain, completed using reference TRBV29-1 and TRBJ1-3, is SAVISQKPSRDICQRGTSLTIQCQVDSQVTMMFWYRQQPGQSLTLIATANQGSEATYESGFVIDKFPISRPNLTFSTLTVSNMSPEDSSIYLCSVDPDRGLGNTIYFGEGSWLTVV.